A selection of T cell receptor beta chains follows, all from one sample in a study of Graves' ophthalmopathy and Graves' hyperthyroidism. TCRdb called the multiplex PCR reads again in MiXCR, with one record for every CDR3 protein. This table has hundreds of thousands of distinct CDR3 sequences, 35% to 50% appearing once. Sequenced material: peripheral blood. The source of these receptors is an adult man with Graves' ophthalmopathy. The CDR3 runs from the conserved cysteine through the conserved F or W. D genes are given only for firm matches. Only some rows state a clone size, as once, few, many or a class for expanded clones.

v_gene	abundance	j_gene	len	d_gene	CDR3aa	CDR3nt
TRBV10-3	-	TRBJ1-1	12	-	CATKEVLKEAFF	TGTGCCACAAAAGAGGTCCTTAAAGAAGCTTTCTTT
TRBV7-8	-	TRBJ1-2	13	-	CASSLGVRGSYTF	TGTGCCAGCAGCTTAGGGGTGAGAGGGAGCTACACCTTC
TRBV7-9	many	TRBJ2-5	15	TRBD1	CASSLGTELQETQYF	TGTGCCAGCAGCTTGGGGACAGAACTTCAAGAGACCCAGTACTTC
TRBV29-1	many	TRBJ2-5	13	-	CSVAPWAQETQYF	TGCAGCGTAGCTCCATGGGCCCAAGAGACCCAGTACTTC
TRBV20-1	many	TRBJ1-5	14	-	CSAGREEGNQPQHF	TGCAGTGCTGGCAGGGAGGAGGGCAATCAGCCCCAGCATTTT
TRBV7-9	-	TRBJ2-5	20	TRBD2	CASSLRVASGRRIEGETQYF	TGTGCCAGCAGCTTAAGGGTGGCTAGCGGGAGACGCATTGAGGGGGAGACCCAGTACTTC
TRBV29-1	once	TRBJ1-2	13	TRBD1	CSVEGQGETGYTF	TGCAGCGTTGAAGGCCAGGGGGAGACTGGCTACACCTTC
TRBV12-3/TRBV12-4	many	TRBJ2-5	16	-	CASSHRDTKIKETQYF	TGTGCCAGCAGTCACCGGGACACAAAGATAAAAGAGACCCAGTACTTC
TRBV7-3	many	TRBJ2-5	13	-	CASSPGTQDTQYF	TGTGCCAGCAGTCCCGGGACACAAGACACCCAGTACTTC
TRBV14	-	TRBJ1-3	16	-	CASSQSGGVAGNTIYF	TGTGCCAGCAGCCAGAGCGGGGGTGTTGCCGGAAACACCATATATTTT
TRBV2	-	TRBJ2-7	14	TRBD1	CASLGGTGGREQYF	TGTGCCAGCTTAGGCGGGACAGGGGGACGCGAGCAGTACTTC
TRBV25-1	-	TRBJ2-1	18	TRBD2	CASSALKPGLAGDGEQFF	TGTGCCAGCAGTGCACTAAAGCCGGGACTAGCGGGAGATGGTGAGCAGTTCTTC
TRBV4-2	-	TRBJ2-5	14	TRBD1	CASSQDRTGETQYF	TGTGCCAGCAGCCAAGACAGGACAGGGGAGACCCAGTACTTC
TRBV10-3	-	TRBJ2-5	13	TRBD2	CAISVGGLGTQYF	TGTGCCATCAGTGTCGGCGGACTAGGGACCCAGTACTTC
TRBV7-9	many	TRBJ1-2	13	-	CASSLEGVHGYTF	TGTGCCAGCAGCTTAGAGGGGGTCCATGGCTACACCTTC
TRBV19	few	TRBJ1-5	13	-	CAWTNDRNQPQHF	TGTGCCTGGACCAACGACAGGAATCAGCCCCAGCATTTT
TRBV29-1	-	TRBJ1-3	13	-	CSLDSSSGNTIYF	TGCAGCTTAGACTCGAGCTCTGGAAACACCATATATTTT
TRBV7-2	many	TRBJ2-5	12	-	CASSFGLETQYF	TGTGCCAGCAGCTTTGGTCTGGAGACCCAGTACTTC
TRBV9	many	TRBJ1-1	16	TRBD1	CASSVGTGWGGAEAFF	TGTGCCAGCAGCGTCGGGACAGGGTGGGGAGGGGCTGAAGCTTTCTTT
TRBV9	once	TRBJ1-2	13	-	CASSPGGDYGHTF	TGTGCCAGCAGCCCTGGGGGGGACTATGGCCACACCTTC
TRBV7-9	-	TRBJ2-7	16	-	CASSWVLRGLPYEQYF	TGTGCCAGCAGCTGGGTGTTGCGGGGGCTTCCCTACGAGCAGTACTTC
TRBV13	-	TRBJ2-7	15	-	CASSLSGVRAWEQYF	TGTGCCAGCAGCTTAAGTGGGGTTAGAGCGTGGGAGCAGTACTTC
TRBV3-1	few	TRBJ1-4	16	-	CASSQDLKGTNEKLFF	TGTGCCAGCAGCCAAGATCTAAAGGGAACTAATGAAAAACTGTTTTTT
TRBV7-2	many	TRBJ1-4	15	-	CASSLGGSTNEKVFF	TGTGCCAGCAGCTTGGGCGGATCAACTAATGAAAAAGTGTTTTTT
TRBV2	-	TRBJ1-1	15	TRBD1	CASRARTGPVTEAFF	TGTGCCAGCCGGGCTAGGACAGGGCCCGTAACTGAAGCTTTCTTT
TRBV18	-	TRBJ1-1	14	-	CASSPAIHGREAFF	TGTGCCAGCTCACCAGCCATACACGGACGTGAAGCTTTCTTT
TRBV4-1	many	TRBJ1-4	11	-	CASSQQEKLFF	TGCGCCAGCAGCCAGCAGGAAAAACTGTTTTTT
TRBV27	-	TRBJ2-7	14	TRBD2	CASSFAGDAGEQYF	TGTGCCAGCAGTTTCGCGGGGGACGCGGGGGAGCAGTACTTC
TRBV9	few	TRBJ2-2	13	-	CASSHLATGELFF	TGTGCCAGCAGCCACCTAGCGACCGGGGAGCTGTTTTTT
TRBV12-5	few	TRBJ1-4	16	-	CASSPGIRTTNEKLFF	TGTGCCAGCAGTCCGGGGATACGGACAACTAATGAAAAACTGTTTTTT
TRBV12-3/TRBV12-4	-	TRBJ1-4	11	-	CASSRLGIEIF	TGTGCCAGCAGTCGATTAGGGATCGAAATTTTT
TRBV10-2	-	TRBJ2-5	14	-	CASSDGRVSETQYF	TGCGCCAGCAGTGATGGGCGTGTTTCGGAGACCCAGTACTTC
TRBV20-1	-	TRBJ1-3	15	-	CSARDLVTSGNTIYF	TGCAGTGCTAGAGATCTGGTTACCTCTGGAAACACCATATATTTT
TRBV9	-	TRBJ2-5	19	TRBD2	CASSQLYQGLAGGGETQYF	TGTGCCAGCAGCCAACTTTATCAGGGACTAGCGGGAGGTGGAGAGACCCAGTACTTC
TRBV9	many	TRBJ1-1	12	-	CASSPGPPAAFF	TGTGCCAGCAGCCCTGGGCCCCCCGCAGCTTTCTTT
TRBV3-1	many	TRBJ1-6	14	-	CASSPTAYDSPLHF	TGTGCCAGCAGCCCGACGGCTTATGATTCACCCCTCCACTTT
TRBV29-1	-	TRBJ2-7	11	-	CSLGGFTEQYF	TGCAGCTTAGGCGGATTTACGGAGCAGTACTTC
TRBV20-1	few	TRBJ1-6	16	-	CSARDSRSSYNSPLHF	TGCAGTGCTAGAGATTCCAGGAGCTCCTATAATTCACCCCTCCACTTT
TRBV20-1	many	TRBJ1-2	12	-	CSHLVGGDGYTF	TGCAGCCATCTCGTAGGGGGGGATGGCTACACCTTC
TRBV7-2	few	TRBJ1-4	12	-	CASSGPDEKLFF	TGTGCCAGCAGCGGTCCCGATGAAAAACTGTTTTTT
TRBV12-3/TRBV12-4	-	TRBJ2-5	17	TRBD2	CASSLRNRGGDQETQYF	TGTGCCAGCAGTTTAAGAAATCGGGGGGGAGACCAAGAGACCCAGTACTTC
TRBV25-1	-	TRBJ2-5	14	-	CASSSGGARETQYF	TGTGCCAGCAGTAGCGGAGGGGCCCGTGAGACCCAGTACTTC
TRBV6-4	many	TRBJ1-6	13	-	CASSRLRDSPLHF	TGTGCCAGCAGTCGACTCAGGGATTCACCCCTCCACTTT
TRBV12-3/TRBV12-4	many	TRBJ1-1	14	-	CASSLPDMNTEAFF	TGTGCCAGCAGTCTCCCAGACATGAACACTGAAGCTTTCTTT
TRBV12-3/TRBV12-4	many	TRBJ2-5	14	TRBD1	CASTLQGGEETQYF	TGTGCCAGCACTCTACAGGGGGGCGAGGAGACCCAGTACTTC
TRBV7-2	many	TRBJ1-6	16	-	CASSLGLGQQNSPLHF	TGTGCCAGCAGCTTGGGGTTAGGGCAGCAGAATTCACCCCTCCACTTT
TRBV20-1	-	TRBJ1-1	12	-	CGARDAGGQAFF	TGCGGTGCTAGAGATGCCGGGGGCCAAGCTTTCTTT
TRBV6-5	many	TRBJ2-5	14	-	CASSYAGTPETQYF	TGTGCCAGCAGTTACGCTGGGACCCCGGAGACCCAGTACTTC
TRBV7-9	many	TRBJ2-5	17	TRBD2	CASSPRSPSGLLETQYF	TGTGCCAGCAGTCCCCGGTCCCCTAGCGGGCTACTGGAGACCCAGTACTTC
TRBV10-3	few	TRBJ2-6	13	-	CAISVEGANVLTF	TGTGCCATCAGTGTAGAAGGGGCCAACGTCCTGACTTTC
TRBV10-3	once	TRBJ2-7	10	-	CAISGAEQYF	TGTGCCATCAGTGGGGCCGAGCAGTACTTC
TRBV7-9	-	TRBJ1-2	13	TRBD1	CASSSDRGDGYTF	TGTGCCAGCAGCTCGGACAGGGGGGATGGCTACACCTTC
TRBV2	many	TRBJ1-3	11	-	CARATENTIYF	TGTGCCAGGGCCACGGAAAACACCATATATTTT
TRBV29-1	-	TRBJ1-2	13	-	CSPWATPDSGYTF	TGCAGCCCCTGGGCAACCCCCGACAGTGGCTACACCTTC